This note documents a single TCR beta chain sequence. What it binds is unknown. This sample stems from a study of cytomegalovirus exposure and HLA in healthy donors. Study-wide points: Presence/absence analyses treated sequencing depth as roughly uniform across donors.

Primers for the PCR totalled 60 Vbeta and 13 Jbeta. Assay used: immunoSEQ multiplex PCR; TCRdb lists only in-frame clones, some missing. The sample shows around 140,000 clones, about 84% of them seen only once. Trimming took off 0 bases at V and 4 bases at J, with 10 bases between the two ends. Per the germline V gene, CDR1 is SGHAT and CDR2 is FQNNGV. The length of the CDR3 is 15 residues. V gene TRBV11-2 combines with J gene TRBJ1-5; no reliable D call. The receptor was isolated from a woman between 18 and 30 years old in good health and CMV-seropositive. The sequenced material came from PBMCs. The CDR3 sequence: CASSLEGSFNQPQHF. In nucleotides, the CDR3 is TGTGCCAGCAGCTTAGAGGGCAGCTTTAATCAGCCCCAGCATTTT.